This T cell receptor (beta chain) was captured by sequencing in a study of blood T cells in healthy people across ages. A second PCR, run for roughly 7 to 11 cycles, used a sample-barcoded 5' primer plus a J-beta primer mix. TCRdb ran MiXCR on the 5' RACE reads and lists one entry per CDR3 protein. The data show roughly 500,000 distinct CDR3 sequences, 25% to 30% seen once. Between the trimmed V and J ends, which lost 5 bases and 7 bases, there was a span of 13 bases. The germline V gene has CDR1 SGHRS and CDR2 YFSETQ. The length of the CDR3 is 14 residues. The rearrangement uses TRBV5-1 and TRBJ1-6; no firm D call. The sequenced material came from blood. The source is a woman in her 70s in good health. CDR3 DNA sequence: TGCGCCAGCAGACCGGGCCAGGCGAATTCACCCCTCCACTTT. It is translated as CASRPGQANSPLHF.